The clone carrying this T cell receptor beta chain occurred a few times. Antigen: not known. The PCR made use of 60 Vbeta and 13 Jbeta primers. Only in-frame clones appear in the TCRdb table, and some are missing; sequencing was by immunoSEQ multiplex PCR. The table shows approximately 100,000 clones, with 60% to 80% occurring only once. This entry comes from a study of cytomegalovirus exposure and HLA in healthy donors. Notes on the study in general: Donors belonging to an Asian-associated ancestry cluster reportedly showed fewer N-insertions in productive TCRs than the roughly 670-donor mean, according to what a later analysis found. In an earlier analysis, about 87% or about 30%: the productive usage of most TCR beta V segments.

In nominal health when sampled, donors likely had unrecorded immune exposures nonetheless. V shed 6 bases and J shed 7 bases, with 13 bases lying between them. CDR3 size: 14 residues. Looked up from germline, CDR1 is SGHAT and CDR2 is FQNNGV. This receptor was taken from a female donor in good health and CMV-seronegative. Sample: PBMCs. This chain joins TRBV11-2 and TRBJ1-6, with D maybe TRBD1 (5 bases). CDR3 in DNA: TGTGCCAGCAGGCTACAGGTTTCAAATTCACCCCTCCACTTT. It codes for CASRLQVSNSPLHF.